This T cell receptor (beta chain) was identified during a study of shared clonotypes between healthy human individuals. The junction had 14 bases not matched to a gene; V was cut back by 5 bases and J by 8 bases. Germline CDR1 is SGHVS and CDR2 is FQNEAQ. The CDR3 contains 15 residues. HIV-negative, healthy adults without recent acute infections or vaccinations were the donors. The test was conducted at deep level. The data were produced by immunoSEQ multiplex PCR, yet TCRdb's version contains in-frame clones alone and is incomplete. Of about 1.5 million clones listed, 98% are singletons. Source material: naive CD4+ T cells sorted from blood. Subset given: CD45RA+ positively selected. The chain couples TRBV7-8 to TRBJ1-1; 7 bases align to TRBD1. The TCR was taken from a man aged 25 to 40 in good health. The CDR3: CASSLTQGVPPEAFF. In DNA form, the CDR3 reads TGTGCCAGCAGCCTCACGCAGGGGGTACCACCAGAAGCTTTCTTT.